This TCR beta chain originates from a study of OX40 agonist ivuxolimab in advanced cancers. Study-level background: Age averaged about 62 years (range 23 to 79), and more than 80% were male. Study observations and caveats: Among the lowest peripheral clonal expansion occurred in 0.1-3.0 mg/kg partial responders.

The V segment lost 8 bases and the J segment 2 bases; nucleotides outside the gene matches: 17. This CDR3 is 18 amino acids long. The germline V gene has CDR1 LNHDA and CDR2 SQIVND (reference sequence). Remarks on this clone: Its antigen is still unknown.

Sequencing was performed with immunoSEQ multiplex PCR; in TCRdb, only in-frame clones are kept and a portion is missing. The sample includes 99,000 or so clones, 90% to 95% of them seen just once. Material: CD4+ or CD8+ T cells sorted from blood, obtained in a trial of the OX40 agonist ivuxolimab. This clonotype was obtained from an adult with an advanced solid tumor such as melanoma, head and neck, liver or kidney cancer. The chain has TRBV19 and TRBJ2-7, with 11 bases fitting TRBD1. CDR3 residues: CASEGRRTGGGSPYEQYF. CDR3 DNA sequence: TGTGCCAGTGAGGGGAGGAGGACAGGGGGCGGCTCCCCCTACGAGCAGTACTTC.